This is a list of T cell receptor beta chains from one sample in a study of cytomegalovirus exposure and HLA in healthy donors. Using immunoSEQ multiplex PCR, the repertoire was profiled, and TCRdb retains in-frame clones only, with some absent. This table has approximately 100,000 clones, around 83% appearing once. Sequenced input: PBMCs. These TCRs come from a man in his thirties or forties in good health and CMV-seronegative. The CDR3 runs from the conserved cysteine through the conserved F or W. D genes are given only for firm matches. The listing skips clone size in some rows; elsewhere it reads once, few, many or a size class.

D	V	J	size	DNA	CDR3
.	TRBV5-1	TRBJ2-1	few	TGCGCCAGCATCCGTGGTAGCGAGCAGTTCTTC	CASIRGSEQFF
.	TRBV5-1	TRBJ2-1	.	TGCGCCAGCAGCTTGGATTCGGGGGAATACAATGAGCAGTTCTTC	CASSLDSGEYNEQFF
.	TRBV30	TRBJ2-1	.	TGTGCCTGGAGTGTATTGGGGAGCTCCTACAATGAGCAGTTCTTC	CAWSVLGSSYNEQFF
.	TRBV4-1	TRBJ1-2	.	TGCGCCAGCAGCTCCTGGGAGGGATATGGCTACACCTTC	CASSSWEGYGYTF
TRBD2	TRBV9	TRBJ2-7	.	TGTGCCAGCAGCGTAGGGCTAGCGGGACCCTACGAGCAGTACTTC	CASSVGLAGPYEQYF
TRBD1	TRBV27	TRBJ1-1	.	TGTGCCAGCAAGGACAGGGTCTATAAAAACACTGAAGCTTTCTTT	CASKDRVYKNTEAFF
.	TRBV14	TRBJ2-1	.	TGTGCCAGCAGCCAAGATGGAGTGGGTAGTTACAATGAGCAGTTCTTC	CASSQDGVGSYNEQFF
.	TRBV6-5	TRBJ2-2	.	TGTGCCAGCAAGGAGGGTCCAGGGAGTACCGGGGAGCTGTTTTTT	CASKEGPGSTGELFF
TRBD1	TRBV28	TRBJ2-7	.	TGTGCCAGCAGTTTAATTGGGGGACAGGGAATCTACGAGCAGTACTTC	CASSLIGGQGIYEQYF
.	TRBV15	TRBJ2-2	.	TGTGCCACCAGCAGAGATCGTAACGGGGAGCTGTTTTTT	CATSRDRNGELFF
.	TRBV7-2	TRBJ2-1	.	TGTGCCAGCAGCTTAGCGTCGTCCACCGCGCGGCTTTACAATGAGCAGTTCTTC	CASSLASSTARLYNEQFF
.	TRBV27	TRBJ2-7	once	TGTGCCAGCAGTTTAGGACAGACATACGAGCAGTACTTC	CASSLGQTYEQYF
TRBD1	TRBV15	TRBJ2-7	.	TGTGCCACCAGCAGGGGTAGACAGGGCTCCTACGAGCAGTACTTC	CATSRGRQGSYEQYF
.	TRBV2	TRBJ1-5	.	TGTGCCAGCAGGACAGAGACTTATCAGCCCCAGCATTTT	CASRTETYQPQHF
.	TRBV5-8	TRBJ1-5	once	TGTGCCAGCAGCTCTCGACAGGCTCTCAATCAGCCCCAGCATTTT	CASSSRQALNQPQHF
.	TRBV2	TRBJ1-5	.	TGTGCCAGCAGTCGAACAGGGACATTTCAGCCCCAGCATTTT	CASSRTGTFQPQHF
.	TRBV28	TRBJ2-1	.	TGTGCCAGCAACTCAGGGGGGTCCTACAATGAGCAGTTCTTC	CASNSGGSYNEQFF
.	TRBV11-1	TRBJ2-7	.	TGTGCCAGCAGCTTGGGGCGGACCTACGAGCAGTACTTC	CASSLGRTYEQYF
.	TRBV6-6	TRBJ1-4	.	TGTGCCAGCAATAGGGGTTCCGGTAATGAAAAACTGTTTTTT	CASNRGSGNEKLFF
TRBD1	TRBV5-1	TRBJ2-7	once	TGCGCCAGCAGCTTGAAAACAGGGGGCTCCTACGAGCAGTACTTC	CASSLKTGGSYEQYF
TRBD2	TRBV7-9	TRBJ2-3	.	TGTGCCAGCAGCTCCACTGGAAGACTAGCGGGGGATAGCACAGATACGCAGTATTTT	CASSSTGRLAGDSTDTQYF
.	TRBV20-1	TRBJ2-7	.	TGCAGTGCTAAGGACTTGTACGAGCAGTACTTC	CSAKDLYEQYF
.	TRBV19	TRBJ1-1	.	TGTGCCAGTAGTCCCCTACCGGACACTGAAGCTTTCTTT	CASSPLPDTEAFF
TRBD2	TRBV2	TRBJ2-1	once	TGTGCCAGCTCCCTGCGGGAGGACTACAATGAGCAGTTCTTC	CASSLREDYNEQFF
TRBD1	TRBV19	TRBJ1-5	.	TGTGCCAGTAACAAGGAGACAGGGGGCGGCAATCAGCCCCAGCATTTT	CASNKETGGGNQPQHF
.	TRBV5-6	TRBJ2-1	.	TGTGCCAGCAGCTTGGACGCGGCTCCCCTCGGAGGAAATGAGCAGTTCTTC	CASSLDAAPLGGNEQFF
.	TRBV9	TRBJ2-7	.	TGTGCCAGCAGCGTAGGGTCGGGGGGCCGCGACGAGCAGTACTTC	CASSVGSGGRDEQYF
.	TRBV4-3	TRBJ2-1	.	TGCGCCAGCAGCCAAGACGGGACTTACAATGAGCAGTTCTTC	CASSQDGTYNEQFF
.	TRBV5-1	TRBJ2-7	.	TGCGCCAGCAGCTTGGCTAGGCTAGACTACGAGCAGTACTTC	CASSLARLDYEQYF
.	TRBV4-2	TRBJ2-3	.	TGTGCCAGCAGCCAAGCGGGGACAGATACGCAGTATTTT	CASSQAGTDTQYF
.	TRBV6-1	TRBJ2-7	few	TGTGCCAGCAGTGAAGGACCGGCGGCCTACGAGCAGTACTTC	CASSEGPAAYEQYF
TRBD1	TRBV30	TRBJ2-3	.	TGTGCCACTAGGACAGGGCCAGATACGCAGTATTTT	CATRTGPDTQYF
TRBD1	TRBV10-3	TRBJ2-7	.	TGTGCCACACGGGCCGGGACAGGGGGCGACGAGCAGTACTTC	CATRAGTGGDEQYF
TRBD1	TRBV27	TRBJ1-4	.	TGTGCCAGTTCCGGCAGGGGGACTGCAACTAATGAAAAACTGTTTTTT	CASSGRGTATNEKLFF
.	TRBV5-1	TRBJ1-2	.	TGCGCCAGCAGCTTGGTACAGGGAAGGGACTATGGCTACACCTTC	CASSLVQGRDYGYTF
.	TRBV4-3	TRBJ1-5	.	TGCGCCGGCAGCCAAGATAGCGGCCCTAGCAATCAGCCCCAGCATTTT	CAGSQDSGPSNQPQHF
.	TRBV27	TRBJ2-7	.	TGTGCCAGCCCCATCACCCGGGTCGAGCAGTACTTC	CASPITRVEQYF
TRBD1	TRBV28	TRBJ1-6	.	TGTGCCAGCACGACAGGACAGGGGACGCTTAAGCCCCTCCACTTT	CASTTGQGTLKPLHF
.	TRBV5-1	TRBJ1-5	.	TGCGCCAGCAGCTCCCCCCATCGGAGGCCCCAGCATTTT	CASSSPHRRPQHF
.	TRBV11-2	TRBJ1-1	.	TGTGCCAGCAGCCCTCGGAGGGACACTGAAGCTTTCTTT	CASSPRRDTEAFF
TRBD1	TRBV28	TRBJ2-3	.	TGTGCCAGCGGCTACAGGGGGGCCAGGCGCACAGATACGCAGTATTTT	CASGYRGARRTDTQYF
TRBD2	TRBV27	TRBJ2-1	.	TGTGCCAGCAGTTTCTCCAGCGGGATCGAGCAGTTCTTC	CASSFSSGIEQFF
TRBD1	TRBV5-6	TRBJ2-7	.	TGTGCCAGCACAAGGGACAGGGTCTCCTACGAGCAGTACTTC	CASTRDRVSYEQYF
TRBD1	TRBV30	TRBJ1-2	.	TGTGCCTGGAGTGTAGCGGGACAGGGGGCTAAGGATGGCTACACCTTC	CAWSVAGQGAKDGYTF
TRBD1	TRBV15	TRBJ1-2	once	TGTGCCACCAGCAGAGATCAAGTCTCGAAATGGCCTTTCCCACCGACAGGGCACTATGGCTACACCTTC	CATSRDQVSKWPFPPTGHYGYTF
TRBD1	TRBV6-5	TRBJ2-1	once	TGTGCCAGCAGTCCAGGGGGCTTCGACAATGAGCAGTTCTTC	CASSPGGFDNEQFF
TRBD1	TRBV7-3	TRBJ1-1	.	TGTGCCAGCAGTTCGGCCGGGACAGGGAACACTGAAGCTTTCTTT	CASSSAGTGNTEAFF
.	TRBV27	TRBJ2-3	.	TGTGCCAGCAGCCGTGGAGAGCGCACAGATACGCAGTATTTT	CASSRGERTDTQYF